This is a list of T cell receptor beta chains from one sample in a study of identical twins. TCRdb ran MiXCR on the 5' RACE reads and lists one entry per CDR3 protein. The table lists about 810,000 distinct CDR3 sequences, 9% to 15% of them singletons. These data were also filed under a second study, of yellow fever vaccine responses in identical twins.

Sequencing used PBMCs. The receptors were gathered from a woman between 18 and 30 years old in good health. The CDR3 runs from the conserved cysteine through the conserved F or W. The D gene is left open where the match is weak. Only some rows state a clone size, as once, few, many or a class for expanded clones.

cdr3_aa: CASSHGTGGVEQFF
cdr3_nt: TGTGCCAGCAGCCACGGGACAGGGGGCGTTGAGCAGTTCTTC
d_call: TRBD1
j_call: TRBJ2-1
v_call: TRBV7-3
clone_size: few

cdr3_aa: CSAAGGAMVKYGYTF
cdr3_nt: TGCAGTGCTGCCGGGGGGGCTATGGTGAAGTATGGCTACACCTTC
d_call: .
j_call: TRBJ1-2
v_call: TRBV20-1
clone_size: few

cdr3_aa: CSVELNEQFF
cdr3_nt: TGCAGCGTTGAACTCAATGAGCAGTTCTTC
d_call: .
j_call: TRBJ2-1
v_call: TRBV29-1
clone_size: many

cdr3_aa: CASRATGASGNTIYF
cdr3_nt: TGTGCCAGCAGGGCAACAGGGGCCTCTGGAAACACCATATATTTT
d_call: TRBD1
j_call: TRBJ1-3
v_call: TRBV12-3/TRBV12-4
clone_size: .

cdr3_aa: CASSRTTSTESYEQYF
cdr3_nt: TGTGCCAGTAGTCGAACTACTAGCACCGAGTCCTACGAGCAGTACTTC
d_call: .
j_call: TRBJ2-7
v_call: TRBV19
clone_size: .

cdr3_aa: CASSSDRGSYNEQFF
cdr3_nt: TGTGCCAGCAGCTCAGATCGGGGATCCTACAATGAGCAGTTCTTC
d_call: .
j_call: TRBJ2-1
v_call: TRBV7-3
clone_size: .

cdr3_aa: CASSQDPISTDTQYF
cdr3_nt: TGTGCCAGCAGCCAAGATCCGATTAGCACAGATACGCAGTATTTT
d_call: .
j_call: TRBJ2-3
v_call: TRBV4-2
clone_size: few

cdr3_aa: CASSRTRTGGTEAFF
cdr3_nt: TGCGCCAGCAGCCGGACTAGAACGGGGGGCACTGAAGCTTTCTTT
d_call: .
j_call: TRBJ1-1
v_call: TRBV4-1
clone_size: many

cdr3_aa: CSAMDNPEAFF
cdr3_nt: TGCAGTGCTATGGATAACCCTGAAGCTTTCTTT
d_call: .
j_call: TRBJ1-1
v_call: TRBV20-1
clone_size: .

cdr3_aa: CASSFLDVLDTQYF
cdr3_nt: TGTGCCAGCAGCTTTCTGGACGTGCTGGATACGCAGTATTTT
d_call: .
j_call: TRBJ2-3
v_call: TRBV7-8
clone_size: many

cdr3_aa: CASSRLLAGATGELFF
cdr3_nt: TGCGCCAGCAGCCGACTTCTAGCGGGAGCCACCGGGGAGCTGTTTTTT
d_call: TRBD2
j_call: TRBJ2-2
v_call: TRBV4-1
clone_size: many

cdr3_aa: CASSQGGSRKFF
cdr3_nt: TGTGCCAGCAGCCAAGGGGGGAGTCGGAAGTTCTTC
d_call: .
j_call: TRBJ2-1
v_call: TRBV14
clone_size: .

cdr3_aa: CSVSTGNEKLFF
cdr3_nt: TGCAGCGTTTCTACAGGGAATGAAAAACTGTTTTTT
d_call: .
j_call: TRBJ1-4
v_call: TRBV29-1
clone_size: .

cdr3_aa: CASRPPGQGHEQFF
cdr3_nt: TGCGCCAGCAGGCCTCCGGGACAGGGCCATGAGCAGTTCTTC
d_call: TRBD1
j_call: TRBJ2-1
v_call: TRBV10-2
clone_size: .

cdr3_aa: CASSPTKSWLFF
cdr3_nt: TGTGCCAGCAGCCCCACCAAGTCCTGGCTGTTTTTT
d_call: .
j_call: TRBJ2-2
v_call: TRBV7-2
clone_size: .

cdr3_aa: CASSPLRGEETQYF
cdr3_nt: TGTGCCAGCAGCCCGTTGAGAGGAGAGGAGACCCAGTACTTC
d_call: .
j_call: TRBJ2-5
v_call: TRBV5-5
clone_size: .

cdr3_aa: CSAEPGGADTQYF
cdr3_nt: TGCAGTGCTGAGCCCGGGGGGGCTGATACGCAGTATTTT
d_call: TRBD2
j_call: TRBJ2-3
v_call: TRBV20-1
clone_size: few

cdr3_aa: CASSPSPGNQPQHF
cdr3_nt: TGTGCCAGCTCACCGTCTCCAGGCAATCAGCCCCAGCATTTT
d_call: .
j_call: TRBJ1-5
v_call: TRBV18
clone_size: few

cdr3_aa: CASSPDWGELFF
cdr3_nt: TGCGCCAGCAGCCCAGATTGGGGGGAGCTGTTTTTT
d_call: .
j_call: TRBJ2-2
v_call: TRBV5-1
clone_size: .

cdr3_aa: CSARKLAGGLGEQFF
cdr3_nt: TGCAGTGCTAGAAAACTAGCGGGGGGTTTGGGTGAGCAGTTCTTC
d_call: TRBD2
j_call: TRBJ2-1
v_call: TRBV20-1
clone_size: .

cdr3_aa: CSASGDRENIQYF
cdr3_nt: TGCAGTGCTAGCGGGGACAGGGAAAACATTCAGTACTTC
d_call: TRBD1
j_call: TRBJ2-4
v_call: TRBV20-1
clone_size: many

cdr3_aa: CASSQPGTQETQYF
cdr3_nt: TGTGCCAGCAGCCAACCCGGGACCCAAGAGACCCAGTACTTC
d_call: .
j_call: TRBJ2-5
v_call: TRBV3-1
clone_size: .